This record concerns one TCR beta chain sequence. The antigen remains undetermined. This record belongs to a study of radiotherapy plus CTLA-4 blockade in lung cancer. Produced via immunoSEQ multiplex PCR; TCRdb's table is partial and in-frame only. The sample lists about 99,000 clones, approximately 86% seen once, with roughly 4.9% in the top ten. With ipilimumab providing CTLA-4 blockade, focal radiation was administered to patients who had chemo-refractory metastatic non-small-cell lung cancer. The study's findings and limits: Following radiotherapy plus ipilimumab, tumor-derived TCR clones expanded in the blood.

The CDR3 totals 13 residues. The germline V gene has CDR1 SQVTM and CDR2 ANQGSEA. Trimming cost V 6 bases and J 0 bases, with 11 bases left between them. This sequence was found in a human donor with non-small cell lung cancer that progressed on radiotherapy plus ipilimumab. Sample: peripheral blood, taken from a patient treated with radiotherapy plus ipilimumab. The chain uses TRBV29-1 and TRBJ1-1, with D maybe TRBD1 (6 bases). CDR3 sequence reads: CSVGQLMNTEAFF. CDR3 in DNA: TGCAGCGTCGGACAGTTAATGAACACTGAAGCTTTCTTT.